This T cell receptor (beta chain) was sequenced during a study of CD8+CD57+ T cells in acquired aplastic anemia. Genomic DNA provided the template from which TCR beta VDJ and CDR3 profiles were obtained. TCRdb re-called the reads through MiXCR, storing one row per CDR3 protein. Counted here are under 200,000 distinct CDR3 sequences, 47% occurring once; the ten biggest clones make up approximately 2.9%. By flow cytometry, patients selected for sequencing had shown an expansion of CD8+CD57+ cells. Germline V gene sequence: CDR1 KGHDR, CDR2 SFDVKD. The CDR3 runs to 11 residues. Between the trimmed V and J ends, which lost 12 bases and 6 bases, there was a span of 14 bases.

The clonotype comes from a human donor with aplastic anemia. The chain employs TRBV24-1 and TRBJ2-7, with a possible D match to TRBD2 (6 bases). Sequenced: sorted CD4+, CD8+, or CD8+CD57+ T cells (not recorded which) from PBMCs. The DNA of the CDR3 is TGTGCCGCGGGGTCGGGGTTCGAGCAGTACTTC. Translation gives CAAGSGFEQYF.